Listed below are T cell receptor beta chains from one sample, sequenced in a study of cytotoxic CD8 clonotypes in ibrutinib-treated CLL. TCRdb's table, derived via immunoSEQ multiplex PCR, lists solely in-frame clones and lacks some. The sample lists 35,000 to 55,000 clones; 69% were seen once. Sequenced here: PBMCs, sampled after 12 months of ibrutinib treatment. Every receptor here comes from a human donor with chronic lymphocytic leukemia. Both conserved end residues are part of each CDR3. A D gene is named only where the DNA matches it firmly. Part of the rows lack a size; the others show once, few, many or a class for expanded clones.

j_call d_call clone_size v_call cdr3_aa cdr3_nt
TRBJ2-1 NA NA TRBV27 CASSSRGGAGSSVYGANEQFF TGTGCCAGCAGCTCCCGGGGCGGGGCAGGGAGTTCTGTATACGGGGCCAATGAGCAGTTCTTC
TRBJ2-1 NA NA TRBV6-6 CASSYSGSLYDLFF TGTGCCAGCAGTTACTCTGGCTCCTTGTATGACCTGTTCTTC
TRBJ1-1 TRBD1 NA TRBV11-2 CASSFADRRNTEAFF TGTGCCAGCAGCTTTGCGGACAGGAGGAACACTGAAGCTTTCTTT
TRBJ2-3 TRBD2 NA TRBV11-2 CASSTTGLERTDTQYF TGTGCCAGCAGCACCACAGGACTAGAACGCACAGATACGCAGTATTTT
TRBJ2-1 NA NA TRBV4-1 CASSLPNTGLTINEQFF TGCGCCAGCAGCCTTCCTAATACAGGGTTAACGATCAATGAGCAGTTCTTC
TRBJ2-1 TRBD2 NA TRBV20-1 CSAGDYIEQFF TGCAGTGCTGGGGACTATATCGAGCAGTTCTTC
TRBJ2-5 NA once TRBV14 CASRQGGAETQYF TGTGCCAGCAGGCAGGGGGGCGCGGAGACCCAGTACTTC
TRBJ1-2 NA NA TRBV19 CASRTNKGRENGYTF TGTGCCAGTAGGACAAACAAGGGGCGCGAGAATGGCTACACCTTC
TRBJ1-2 NA NA TRBV5-1 CASSPRSEGYTF TGCGCCAGCAGTCCCCGTAGCGAGGGCTACACCTTC
TRBJ2-7 NA few TRBV18 CASSMTPFNGEQYF TGTGCCAGCTCCATGACCCCCTTCAACGGGGAGCAGTACTTC
TRBJ1-5 NA NA TRBV7-8 CASSLRGRPQHF TGTGCCAGCAGCTTAAGAGGGCGGCCCCAGCATTTT